This record looks at one T cell receptor beta chain sequence and its context. No antigen is known for it. Germline V gene data show CDR1 as SGHAT and CDR2 as FQNNGV. Losses at the gene ends were 4 bases for V and 6 bases for J; bases not matched to a gene: 11. CDR3 size: 15 residues. The PCR ran on 60 Vbeta and 13 Jbeta primers. Assay: immunoSEQ multiplex PCR; the TCRdb copy retains only in-frame clones and omits some. Of approximately 200,000 clones in the sample, less than 90% are singletons; the top ten hold approximately 0.25%. This entry is derived from a study of cytomegalovirus exposure and HLA in healthy donors. The study, taken as a whole, reports: V- and J-gene trimming of TCR beta was linked (in a later analysis) to a missense DCLRE1C variant. Owing to their indistinguishability, certain V segments, notably TRBV6-2 and TRBV6-3, were excluded.

The sample was PBMCs. The receptor was derived from a boy younger than 18 in good health and CMV-seronegative. The chain couples TRBV11-2 to TRBJ1-1; 7 nucleotides align to TRBD1. CDR3 sequence reads: CASSSYKGASSEAFF. DNA of the CDR3: TGTGCCAGCAGCTCCTATAAGGGGGCTAGTTCTGAAGCTTTCTTT.